Following are 18 T cell receptor beta chains from one sample sequenced in a study of blood T cell repertoires in COVID-19. Produced via immunoSEQ multiplex PCR; TCRdb's table is partial and in-frame only. This table has hundreds of thousands of clones, approximately 85% appearing once. Sample: peripheral blood. These receptors came from a man between 45 and 60 years old with active or convalescent COVID-19.

This clone showed up just once. J is TRBJ1-1 and V is TRBV19, with D tentatively TRBD1 (5 bases). The CDR3 contains 13 residues. Germline V CDR1 and CDR2: LNHDA, SQIVND (reference sequence). Deletions cut 7 bases from V and 6 bases from J, with 15 bases between. CDR3 loop: CASKEGMGPEAFF. DNA for the CDR3: TGTGCCAGTAAGGAGGGGATGGGTCCTGAAGCTTTCTTT. The full variable domain, in which reference TRBV19 and TRBJ1-1 provide the parts outside the CDR3, is DGGITQSPKYLFRKEGQNVTLSCEQNLNHDAMYWYRQDPGQGLRLIYYSQIVNDFQKGDIAEGYSVSREKKESFPLTVTSAQKNPTAFYLCASKEGMGPEAFFGQGTRLTVV.

CDR3: CASIGRDRIAEAFF. In nucleotides, the CDR3 is TGTGCCAGCATCGGCCGGGACAGGATAGCTGAAGCTTTCTTT. The rearrangement joins TRBV11-2 to TRBJ1-1; 8 bases line up with TRBD1. Germline CDR1 is SGHAT and CDR2 is FQNNGV. There are 14 residues in the CDR3. V lost 7 bases, J lost 6 bases, and 10 bases stayed unmatched. Full variable domain (missing parts from reference TRBV11-2 and TRBJ1-1): EAGVAQSPRYKIIEKRQSVAFWCNPISGHATLYWYQQILGQGPKLLIQFQNNGVVDDSQLPKDRFSAERLKGVDSTLKIQPAKLEDSAVYLCASIGRDRIAEAFFGQGTRLTVV.

The V and J genes are TRBV19 and TRBJ2-4; TRBD1 might be the D (5 bases). CDR1 and CDR2 (germline): LNHDA, SQIVND (reference sequence). Trimming left V 6 bases short and J 7 bases short, with 13 bases between. CDR3 length: 13 amino acids. CDR3 sequence reads: CASRGVNSNIQYF. DNA of the CDR3: TGTGCCAGTAGAGGGGTTAACTCGAACATTCAGTACTTC.

This sequence joins TRBV6-2 or TRBV6-3 and TRBJ2-2; 7 bases are shared with TRBD1. The trim removed 5 bases at V and 0 bases at J, leaving 0 bases unmatched. Germline V gene lookup returns CDR1 MNHEY and CDR2 SVGEGT. The CDR3 has 14 residues. The CDR3 DNA reads as TGTGCCAGCAGTGACAGGGCGAACACCGGGGAGCTGTTTTTT. Its protein is CASSDRANTGELFF.

This chain joins TRBV7-7 and TRBJ2-1, with a possible D match to TRBD1 (6 bases). CDR1 SSHAT and CDR2 FNYEAQ come from the germline V gene (reference sequence). This CDR3 contains 15 residues. V lost 1 base, J lost 6 bases, and 13 bases lay in between. CDR3 sequence (DNA): TGTGCCAGCAGCTTAGAGGACAGTCCGGGCAATGAGCAGTTCTTC. This encodes CASSLEDSPGNEQFF. Using reference TRBV7-7 and TRBJ2-1 for the parts outside the CDR3, the full variable domain is GAGVSQSPRYKVTKRGQDVTLRCDPISSHATLYWYQQALGQGPEFLTYFNYEAQPDKSGLPSDRFSAERPEGSISTLTIQRTEQRDSAMYRCASSLEDSPGNEQFFGPGTRLTVL.

V usage is TRBV7-9 and J usage is TRBJ2-4, with TRBD1 identical over 8 bases. Trimming removed 4 bases from V and 2 bases from J; junction bases left unmatched: 4. Germline V lookup: CDR1 SEHNR, CDR2 FQNEAQ (reference sequence). The CDR3 loop spans 15 amino acids. The CDR3 loop reads CASSSGQGSKNIQYF. DNA of the CDR3: TGTGCCAGCAGCTCCGGACAGGGTTCCAAAAACATTCAGTACTTC.

For the CDR3, the DNA is TGTGCCTGGAGTGGAACACAGGGGGCCGGGGAGCTGTTTTTT. It codes for CAWSGTQGAGELFF. The chain recombines TRBV30 with TRBJ2-2, with 8 positions matching TRBD1. The CDR3 consists of 14 residues. Losses at the gene ends were 1 base for V and 6 bases for J; bases not matched to a gene: 4. Germline CDR1 GTSNPN, CDR2 SVGIG (reference sequence).

The gene calls are TRBV28 and TRBJ2-3; 14 positions agree with TRBD2. This CDR3 has 19 amino acids. The junction had 15 bases not matched to a gene; V was cut back by 5 bases and J by 5 bases. Germline CDR1 reads MDHEN; CDR2 reads SYDVKM. The CDR3 here is CASSLRLGLAGGSQDTQYF. CDR3 nucleotide sequence: TGTGCCAGCAGTCTAAGGCTAGGACTAGCGGGAGGTTCGCAAGATACGCAGTATTTT. Combining the CDR3 with reference TRBV28 and TRBJ2-3 gives the whole variable domain DVKVTQSSRYLVKRTGEKVFLECVQDMDHENMFWYRQDPGLGLRLIYFSYDVKMKEKGDIPEGYSVSREKKERFSLILESASTNQTSMYLCASSLRLGLAGGSQDTQYFGPGTRLTVL.

This clone was seen just once. CDR3 nucleotide sequence: TGTGCCAGCAGCCTAGACATCTACAGGGGACTGTTTTTT. This sequence encodes CASSLDIYRGLFF. The chain joins TRBV7-9 to TRBJ1-4, with 7 bases that match TRBD1. Trimming cost V 5 bases and J 13 bases; bases outside gene matches: 10. The germline CDR1 and CDR2 sequences are SEHNR and FQNEAQ (reference sequence). This CDR3 region has 13 residues.

Here the CDR3 DNA reads TGTGCCACCAGCAGAGATTTTAGCGGGAGCTCCTACGAGCAGTACTTC. Translating it yields CATSRDFSGSSYEQYF. The chain uses TRBV15 and TRBJ2-7, with 9 bases identical to TRBD2. CDR1 and CDR2 (germline): LNHNV, YYDKDF (reference sequence). The CDR3 has 16 amino acids. After removal of 0 bases from V and 0 bases from J, the junction contained 3 bases not matched to a gene.

The chain employs TRBV5-1 and TRBJ2-1; 8 positions agree with TRBD2. Germline values: CDR1 SGHRS, CDR2 YFSETQ. CDR3 length: 13 residues. The V and J ends lost 1 base and 9 bases, in that order; junction bases with no gene match: 3. The CDR3: CASSLRSGSEQFF. DNA of the CDR3: TGCGCCAGCAGCTTGAGGAGCGGGAGTGAGCAGTTCTTC.

The genes are TRBV28 and TRBJ1-5, with D maybe TRBD1 (5 bases). This CDR3 region has 15 residues. Trimming left V 7 bases short and J 1 base short, with 14 bases between. The germline V gene encodes CDR1 MDHEN and CDR2 SYDVKM. CDR3 sequence reads: CASKSGGASNQPQHF. CDR3 in DNA: TGTGCCAGCAAATCGGGGGGTGCCAGCAATCAGCCCCAGCATTTT. The variable domain in full, with the rest retrieved from reference TRBV28 and TRBJ1-5, is DVKVTQSSRYLVKRTGEKVFLECVQDMDHENMFWYRQDPGLGLRLIYFSYDVKMKEKGDIPEGYSVSREKKERFSLILESASTNQTSMYLCASKSGGASNQPQHFGDGTRLSIL.

CDR3 sequence: CASSSTPGATGNTIYF. The CDR3 DNA sequence: TGCGCCAGCAGCTCGACGCCAGGGGCGACTGGAAACACCATATATTTT. The V call is TRBV5-1, the J call TRBJ1-3, with D possibly matching TRBD1 (6 bases). The V gene lost 3 bases and the J gene lost 2 bases, with 15 bases spanning the gap. Germline-derived CDR1 and CDR2 are SGHRS and YFSETQ. CDR3 length: 16 amino acids.

This clone was observed once. The chain joins TRBV29-1 to TRBJ1-4; D is unclear. Trimming took off 2 bases at V and 4 bases at J, with 8 bases between the two ends. The germline CDR1 and CDR2 sequences are SQVTM and ANQGSEA. The length of the CDR3 is 13 residues. The CDR3 DNA follows: TGCAGCGTTGAATTGCGATTTAATGAAAAACTGTTTTTT. Translation gives CSVELRFNEKLFF.

This clone occurred once. The chain joins TRBV9 to TRBJ1-3; tentatively, D is TRBD1 (5 bases). V gave up 0 bases and J gave up 3 bases, with 16 bases separating them. Germline CDR1 and CDR2: SGDLS and YYNGEE. The CDR3 sequence is 17 residues long. The CDR3 is CASSVEARGGGGNTIYF. The CDR3 bases are TGTGCCAGCAGCGTAGAGGCACGGGGGGGTGGTGGAAACACCATATATTTT.

V and J are TRBV6-5 and TRBJ1-1; D remains ambiguous. The germline V gene has CDR1 MNHEY and CDR2 SVGAGI. Between the trimmed V and J ends, which lost 8 bases and 6 bases, there was a span of 10 bases. CDR3 length: 11 amino acids. CDR3 sequence (DNA): TGTGCCAGCCTGGCCCACGCTGAAGCTTTCTTT. Its translation: CASLAHAEAFF.

This clone showed up many times. The chain joins TRBV2 to TRBJ1-2; weak D call: TRBD1 (6 bases). Germline V gene lookup returns CDR1 SNHLY and CDR2 FYNNEI. V lost 4 bases to trimming and J lost 1 base, with 13 bases between them. CDR3 length equals 15 residues. The DNA for the CDR3 is TGTGCCAGCAGTGCTGGGGGCAGGCTTAACTATGGCTACACCTTC. Translated, it gives CASSAGGRLNYGYTF.

This clone was counted between two and nine times. The V call is TRBV11-3, the J call TRBJ1-1, with D maybe TRBD1 (5 bases). This CDR3 comprises 13 residues. V dropped 1 base and J dropped 7 bases, with 10 bases sitting between them. In germline, CDR1 is SGHNT, CDR2 YENEEA. CDR3 protein: CASSLVHGGEAFF. In DNA, the CDR3 is TGTGCCAGCAGCTTAGTCCACGGGGGTGAAGCTTTCTTT. Looking up the rest from reference TRBV11-3 and TRBJ1-1 gives the full variable domain: EAGVVQSPRYKIIEKKQPVAFWCNPISGHNTLYWYLQNLGQGPELLIRYENEEAVDDSQLPKDRFSAERLKGVDSTLKIQPAELGDSAVYLCASSLVHGGEAFFGQGTRLTVV.